Listed below are T cell receptor beta chains from one sample, sequenced in a study of blood T cell repertoires in COVID-19. Method: immunoSEQ multiplex PCR; TCRdb's copy keeps in-frame clones and lacks some. The sample lists 200,000 to 300,000 clones, roughly 86% occurring once. The sequenced sample consisted of peripheral blood. These receptors originate from an older woman with COVID-19, enrolled during active disease. Both conserved end residues are part of each CDR3. A D gene is named only where the DNA matches it firmly. A clone size is listed for some rows: how often the clone was seen (once, few, many), or a class if it is expanded.

abundance	v_gene	d_gene	len	j_gene	CDR3nt	CDR3aa
.	TRBV9	.	15	TRBJ1-1	TGTGCCAGCAGCGTAGACGCCACGAGGAACACTGAAGCTTTCTTT	CASSVDATRNTEAFF
.	TRBV28	.	15	TRBJ1-1	TGTGCCAGCAGTTTTGGTGGACTTCAGAACACTGAAGCTTTCTTT	CASSFGGLQNTEAFF
.	TRBV7-3	TRBD1	16	TRBJ1-5	TGTGCCAGCAGCTTCTCGACCGGGACAGTCAATCAGCCCCAGCATTTT	CASSFSTGTVNQPQHF
.	TRBV7-2	TRBD1	13	TRBJ2-7	TGTGCCAGCAGCCCCCGACAGGGCTACGAGCAGTACTTC	CASSPRQGYEQYF
.	TRBV15	.	16	TRBJ2-1	TGTGCCACCAGCAGTAAGACAGGGACTAGGACCGTTGAGCAGTTCTTC	CATSSKTGTRTVEQFF
.	TRBV5-1	TRBD1	13	TRBJ1-2	TGCGCCAGCAGCTTGGGGGGGACAGGCCGCTACACCTTC	CASSLGGTGRYTF
.	TRBV3-1/TRBV3-2	TRBD1	15	TRBJ1-1	TGTGCCAGCAGCCACCCCACAGGGGGACACACTGAAGCTTTCTTT	CASSHPTGGHTEAFF
.	TRBV30	TRBD2	18	TRBJ2-7	TGTGCCTGGAGTGTGTTGAGGACTAGCGGGAGATTGAATCACGAGCAGTACTTC	CAWSVLRTSGRLNHEQYF
.	TRBV7-2	TRBD2	17	TRBJ2-3	TGTGCCAGCAGCCTCTTATGGGGCGGGAGAGGCACAGATACGCAGTATTTT	CASSLLWGGRGTDTQYF
.	TRBV11-2	TRBD2	16	TRBJ2-1	TGTGCCAGCAGCCCCCTTAGCGGGAGAAGAGGCGGTGAGCAGTTCTTC	CASSPLSGRRGGEQFF
.	TRBV3-1/TRBV3-2	TRBD2	17	TRBJ2-3	TGTGCCAGCAGCCAACCCGCGGAGGCGGGAGATAGAGATACGCAGTATTTT	CASSQPAEAGDRDTQYF
few	TRBV7-2	.	13	TRBJ1-6	TGTGCCAGCAGCTTATCCGAGGTTCCACCCCTCCACTTT	CASSLSEVPPLHF
once	TRBV5-4	TRBD2	15	TRBJ2-1	TGTGCCAGCAGCTTATTAGCGGGAGGGCCCAATGAGCAGTTCTTC	CASSLLAGGPNEQFF
.	TRBV7-3	.	13	TRBJ1-1	TGTGCCAGCAGCCCAACGCGGGGCACTGAAGCTTTCTTT	CASSPTRGTEAFF
.	TRBV9	TRBD2	20	TRBJ2-2	TGTGCCAGCAGCGTAGACCCTCCGGGACTAGCGGGAGGGAGGCCCGGGGAGCTGTTTTTT	CASSVDPPGLAGGRPGELFF
.	TRBV6-6	TRBD1	12	TRBJ1-1	TGTGCCAGCAAGAACAGGGGAACTGAAGCTTTCTTT	CASKNRGTEAFF
.	TRBV29-1	.	14	TRBJ1-5	TGCAGCGTTGCCCAATCGATAGGGGATCAGCCCCAGCATTTT	CSVAQSIGDQPQHF
.	TRBV19	TRBD1	15	TRBJ1-5	TGTGCCACCACGGACAGGCCCGAGGGCAATCAGCCCCAGCATTTT	CATTDRPEGNQPQHF
.	TRBV7-9	.	13	TRBJ1-1	TGTGCCAGCAGCTTATACTTGAACACTGAAGCTTTCTTT	CASSLYLNTEAFF
.	TRBV2	.	13	TRBJ1-2	TGTGCCAGCAGTGAAGTCAGGTCGTATGGCTACACCTTC	CASSEVRSYGYTF
.	TRBV10-2	.	13	TRBJ1-1	TGCGCCAGCAGTCTACAGGAGAACACTGAAGCTTTCTTT	CASSLQENTEAFF
.	TRBV29-1	.	13	TRBJ1-2	TGCAGCGTTGAAGTGAGCCCTAACTATGGCTACACCTTC	CSVEVSPNYGYTF
few	TRBV6-6	.	15	TRBJ2-1	TGTGCCAGCTCCCCCTTGGGGGGTTCCTACAATGAGCAGTTCTTC	CASSPLGGSYNEQFF
once	TRBV28	.	13	TRBJ1-2	TGTGCCAGCACCATGGGGGGGGCAAGGGGCTACACCTTC	CASTMGGARGYTF
.	TRBV27	.	15	TRBJ2-3	TGTGCCAGCAGACAGGGTCCCAGACCCACAGATACGCAGTATTTT	CASRQGPRPTDTQYF
.	TRBV7-3	.	15	TRBJ2-3	TGTGCCAGCAGCTTAACACCGGGAGCGGGAGATACGCAGTATTTT	CASSLTPGAGDTQYF
once	TRBV4-2	.	16	TRBJ1-1	TGTGCCAGCAGCCCGCGGGTAGTTGTGGGAGAACTTGAAGCTTTCTTT	CASSPRVVVGELEAFF
.	TRBV3-1/TRBV3-2	.	15	TRBJ2-2	TGTGCCAGCAGCCAGACAGGAGAACAGACCGGGGAGCTGTTTTTT	CASSQTGEQTGELFF
.	TRBV27	TRBD2	15	TRBJ2-7	TGTGCCAGCAGGACTAGCGCCGCTCGGAGGGGGGAGCAGTACTTC	CASRTSAARRGEQYF
.	TRBV28	.	14	TRBJ1-1	TGTGCCAGCAGCGTCGGGAGGGGGAGGTCTGAAGCTTTCTTT	CASSVGRGRSEAFF
once	TRBV2	.	15	TRBJ2-7	TGTGCCAGCAATCCCCGTGGGGGGAGCTCCTACGAGCAGTACTTC	CASNPRGGSSYEQYF
once	TRBV27	TRBD2	18	TRBJ2-6	TGTGCCAGCAGGCTCGCGGGAGGGCCTTGGTCTGGGGCCAACGTCCTGACTTTC	CASRLAGGPWSGANVLTF
once	TRBV29-1	.	12	TRBJ1-2	TGCAGCGTTGTCGGGGTCGACTATGGCTACACCTTC	CSVVGVDYGYTF
.	TRBV9	.	13	TRBJ2-4	TGTGCCAGCAGCGTAGCTTGGGGAGACATTCAGTACTTC	CASSVAWGDIQYF
.	TRBV12-3/TRBV12-4	.	12	TRBJ1-5	TGTGCCAGCACCAGGGCGCGGGGGCCCCAGCATTTT	CASTRARGPQHF
.	TRBV7-9	TRBD2	15	TRBJ2-1	TGTGCCAGCAGAGCCTCTAGCGGGAGGTTTGGTGAGCAGTTCTTC	CASRASSGRFGEQFF
.	TRBV12-5	.	13	TRBJ1-1	TGTGCTAGTGGGCAGGGGATGAACACTGAAGCTTTCTTT	CASGQGMNTEAFF
.	TRBV4-3	TRBD1	18	TRBJ1-6	TGCGCCAGCAGCCAAGAGTCTCTCCAGGGGGATTTCGGTTCACCCCTCCACTTT	CASSQESLQGDFGSPLHF
.	TRBV19	TRBD2	15	TRBJ2-5	TGTGCCAGTAGTATAGATTCGGGAGGGGGGGAGACCCAGTACTTC	CASSIDSGGGETQYF
.	TRBV19	.	13	TRBJ1-2	TGTGCCAGTAGTATACGAACAGCCGATGGCTACACCTTC	CASSIRTADGYTF
.	TRBV28	TRBD1	17	TRBJ1-3	TGTGCCAGTCGGGGGGGGGACAGGGGTACTTCTGGAAACACCATATATTTT	CASRGGDRGTSGNTIYF
.	TRBV30	.	15	TRBJ1-3	TGTGCCTGGAGTTTCTGGACAGACTCTGGAAACACCATATATTTT	CAWSFWTDSGNTIYF
.	TRBV6-1	TRBD2	14	TRBJ2-7	TGTGCCAGCAGTGAGGGACTAGCGGGAGACGAGCAGTACTTC	CASSEGLAGDEQYF
.	TRBV7-3	TRBD1	13	TRBJ1-2	TGTGCCAGCAGCTTGAGGGGGCTGAATGGCTACACCTTC	CASSLRGLNGYTF
.	TRBV23-1	.	16	TRBJ1-3	TGCGCCAGCACCCCCGGGGGGGGTGGTTCTGGAAACACCATATATTTT	CASTPGGGGSGNTIYF
.	TRBV7-9	.	14	TRBJ1-6	TGTGCCAGCAGCTTATTCAGGAATAATTCACCCCTCCACTTT	CASSLFRNNSPLHF
.	TRBV27	.	17	TRBJ2-2	TGTGCCAGCAGCCTCCTGATGGGGGCGATAAACACCGGGGAGCTGTTTTTT	CASSLLMGAINTGELFF
.	TRBV27	TRBD2	16	TRBJ2-1	TGTGCCAGCAGGGGGCTAGCGGGAGGGCCTTACAATGAGCAGTTCTTC	CASRGLAGGPYNEQFF